One T cell receptor beta chain is described in this entry. What it binds is not known. This entry comes from a study of blood T cells in healthy people across ages. Points from the study as a whole: Age showed a roughly linear inverse relationship with TCR beta diversity per million T cells.

The CDR3 loop spans 15 amino acids. CDR1 is SEHNR, CDR2 FQNEAQ, per germline (reference sequence). V was pared by 5 bases and J by 11 bases, with 24 bases between. Primers used in a second PCR of about 7 to 12 cycles were a sample-barcoded 5' primer and a J-beta primer mix. From the 5' RACE reads, TCRdb called clonotypes with MiXCR, one entry per CDR3 protein. Of about 680,000 distinct CDR3 sequences in the sample, 49% are singletons; the top ten hold around 32%. This sequence joins TRBV7-9 and TRBJ2-5, with D tentatively TRBD2 (5 bases). This receptor was taken from a woman in her sixties or seventies in good health. The source material was blood. CDR3: CASSAVGPLGDEQYF. CDR3 bases: TGTGCCAGCAGCGCCGTCGGACCATTGGGAGATGAGCAGTACTTC.